The 21 T cell receptor beta chains presented below share a single source sample, sequenced in a study of early T cells in non-severe SARS-CoV-2 infection. TCRdb re-called the 5' RACE reads with MiXCR, one entry per CDR3 protein. The profile shows about 28,000 distinct CDR3 sequences, about 5.7% of them singletons. The specimen was whole blood. Source of these receptors: an adult who was a healthcare worker with PCR-confirmed SARS-CoV-2 infection or an uninfected control (not recorded which).

This clonotype came up many times. This chain joins TRBV19 and TRBJ2-3; 8 bases map to TRBD1. Germline lookup yields CDR1 LNHDA and CDR2 SQIVND (reference sequence). The CDR3 spans 16 residues. Trimming cost V 6 bases and J 4 bases; bases outside gene matches: 12. The DNA for the CDR3 is TGTGCCAGTAGCATCCAGGGGACAGGAGATGCAGATACGCAGTATTTT. Translated: CASSIQGTGDADTQYF.

This clonotype showed up many times. The V and J genes are TRBV7-6 and TRBJ1-5; D perhaps matches TRBD1 (6 bases). The CDR3 has 15 residues. Trimming removed 4 bases from V and 6 bases from J, with 16 bases in between. The germline V gene encodes CDR1 SGHVS and CDR2 FNYEAQ. The CDR3 coding sequence is TGTGCCAGCAGCTCAACACACACAGGGCTTCAGCCCCAGCATTTT. It translates to CASSSTHTGLQPQHF.

The V and J genes are TRBV11-2 and TRBJ2-2; D ambiguous. The ends were cut back, 1 base at V and 4 bases at J, with 7 bases in the middle. Germline V CDR1 and CDR2: SGHAT, FQNNGV. The CDR3 covers 14 residues. The CDR3 spells CASSLVLRTGELFF. The CDR3 bases are TGTGCCAGCAGCTTAGTGCTTCGCACCGGGGAGCTGTTTTTT.

The sample holds many counts of this clonotype. V is TRBV7-9 and J is TRBJ2-1, with D tentatively TRBD2 (7 bases). CDR3 size: 15 residues. Germline V gene data show CDR1 as SEHNR and CDR2 as FQNEAQ (reference sequence). V lost 2 bases, J lost 5 bases, and 13 bases lay in between. This CDR3 reads CASSLTEGGHNEQFF. In DNA, the CDR3 is TGTGCCAGCAGCTTAACAGAGGGGGGGCACAATGAGCAGTTCTTC.

The chain uses TRBV4-3 and TRBJ1-2; D might be TRBD1 (5 bases). V was shortened by 3 bases and J by 4 bases, with 12 bases between the two germline ends. The germline V gene encodes CDR1 LGHNA and CDR2 YSLEER. The CDR3 runs 14 residues. CDR3 residues: CASSQEAGPYGYTF. DNA for the CDR3: TGCGCCAGCAGCCAGGAGGCAGGGCCCTATGGCTACACCTTC.

The chain has TRBV20-1 and TRBJ2-1; D may be TRBD2 (6 bases). Germline V CDR1 and CDR2: DFQATT, SNEGSKA (reference sequence). The CDR3 is 13 residues long. Deletions cut 6 bases from V and 6 bases from J, with 15 bases between. The CDR3 region is CSAYKTSSNEQFF. DNA for the CDR3: TGCAGTGCGTACAAGACTAGTTCCAATGAGCAGTTCTTC.

J is TRBJ2-7 and V is TRBV6-5, with D uncertain. This CDR3 contains 14 residues. The V gene's germline CDR1 is MNHEY and CDR2 SVGAGI. The V gene lost 2 bases and the J gene lost 5 bases, with 13 bases spanning the gap. This CDR3 reads CASSYREARDEQYF. The CDR3 nucleotides are TGTGCCAGCAGTTACCGTGAGGCCCGGGACGAGCAGTACTTC.

V and J are TRBV12-3 or TRBV12-4 and TRBJ2-7; TRBD1 aligns across 10 bases. The CDR3 consists of 15 residues. V trimming: 6 bases; J trimming: 0 bases; junction bases outside the gene matches: 5. The CDR3 DNA reads as TGTGCCAGCAGAAGGACAGGGGGAAGCTCCTACGAGCAGTACTTC. Protein sequence: CASRRTGGSSYEQYF.

This clonotype was counted ten times or more. The CDR3: CASSPRSGDKNIQYF. The CDR3 DNA follows: TGTGCCAGCAGCCCAAGGTCCGGGGACAAAAACATTCAGTACTTC. The chain combines TRBV7-2 with TRBJ2-4, with D possibly being TRBD2 (5 bases). Germline assignment: CDR1 SGHTA and CDR2 FQGNSA. Trimming took 5 bases from V and 3 from J, leaving 14 bases between them. The CDR3 consists of 15 residues. Drawing the rest from reference TRBV7-2 and TRBJ2-4, the complete variable domain is GAGVSQSPSNKVTEKGKDVELRCDPISGHTALYWYRQSLGQGLEFLIYFQGNSAPDKSGLPSDRFSAERTGGSVSTLTIQRTQQEDSAVYLCASSPRSGDKNIQYFGAGTRLSVL.

The chain links TRBV20-1 to TRBJ2-7; a possible D gene is TRBD1 (5 bases). This CDR3 comprises 12 residues. V gave up 3 bases and J gave up 5 bases, with 11 bases separating them. Per the germline V gene, CDR1 is DFQATT and CDR2 is SNEGSKA (reference sequence). The DNA of the CDR3 is TGCAGTGCTAGGGGCAGGGTACACGAGCAGTACTTC. Translation gives CSARGRVHEQYF.

The V gene is TRBV13, the J gene TRBJ2-7; 11 nucleotides line up with TRBD2. CDR3 length: 15 amino acids. With 0 bases clipped from V and 6 bases from J, the junction kept 4 bases outside the gene matches. The germline CDR1 and CDR2 sequences are PRHDT and FYEKMQ (reference sequence). CDR3 protein: CASSLGLGTSGEQYF. The CDR3 DNA reads TGTGCCAGCAGCTTAGGCCTCGGGACTAGCGGCGAGCAGTACTTC.

The chain links TRBV29-1 to TRBJ1-1; D remains unclear. This CDR3 spans 11 amino acids. With 4 bases removed from V and 7 bases from J, the gap between germline ends came to 10 bases. Germline CDR1 SQVTM, CDR2 ANQGSEA. The CDR3 bases are TGCAGCGTTGTTCCCGGGCTTGAAGCTTTCTTT. This gives the protein CSVVPGLEAFF.

This clonotype was found many times. The V call is TRBV14, the J call TRBJ1-6, with 8 bases aligning to TRBD1. This CDR3 contains 16 residues. Germline trimming cut 0 bases from V and 7 bases from J; bases unmatched to any gene: 5. Germline-derived CDR1 and CDR2 are SGHDN and FVKESK. In DNA form, the CDR3 reads TGTGCCAGCAGCCAAGATCAGGGGGCGATCAATTCACCCCTCCACTTT. Translated, it gives CASSQDQGAINSPLHF.

This rearrangement joins TRBV18 to TRBJ2-7; TRBD2 agrees at 8 bases. V lost 4 bases and J lost 7; bases outside the gene matches: 9. The CDR3 consists of 14 residues. The germline gives CDR1 KGHSH, CDR2 LQKENI. CDR3 in DNA: TGTGCCAGCTCACTTAACGTAGCGGGGAATGAGCAGTACTTC. Its translation: CASSLNVAGNEQYF. The whole variable domain, filled in from reference TRBV18 and TRBJ2-7, reads NAGVMQNPRHLVRRRGQEARLRCSPMKGHSHVYWYRQLPEEGLKFMVYLQKENIIDESGMPKERFSAEFPKEGPSILRIQQVVRGDSAAYFCASSLNVAGNEQYFGPGTRLTVT.

This clonotype was detected ten times or more. The chain employs TRBV12-3 or TRBV12-4 and TRBJ2-1; TRBD2 might be the D (6 bases). This CDR3 is 15 amino acids long. The V end was cut by 5 bases, the J end by 3 bases, with 14 bases between. CDR3 DNA: TGTGCCAGCAGTCGGCTTGGAGGGTACTACAATGAGCAGTTCTTC. This codes for CASSRLGGYYNEQFF.

The sample holds many counts of this clonotype. This chain joins TRBV6-2 or TRBV6-3 and TRBJ2-7, with TRBD1 as a possible D gene (6 bases). CDR1 MNHEY and CDR2 SVGEGT come from the germline V gene. The CDR3 is 14 residues long. V lost 8 bases and J 3 bases, leaving 17 bases between the germline ends. CDR3: CASSQQTGGYEQYF. In DNA, the CDR3 is TGTGCCAGCTCCCAGCAGACAGGCGGCTACGAGCAGTACTTC.

This chain links TRBV10-3 with TRBJ2-1; a possible D gene is TRBD2 (7 bases). Germline V gene lookup returns CDR1 ENHRY and CDR2 SYGVKD. CDR3 size: 13 residues. V was clipped by 8 bases and J by 4 bases, with 12 bases between them. The CDR3 protein is CAIGGAAYNEQFF. CDR3 coding DNA: TGTGCCATCGGGGGGGCGGCTTACAATGAGCAGTTCTTC.

This clonotype occurred many times. The rearrangement joins TRBV29-1 to TRBJ1-2; D not certain. Germline V gene sequence: CDR1 SQVTM, CDR2 ANQGSEA. This CDR3 contains 8 residues. The V end lost 4 bases, the J end lost 8 bases, and 2 bases lay between the germline ends. The CDR3 is CSVGGYTF. Here the CDR3 DNA reads TGCAGCGTTGGCGGCTACACCTTC.

This clonotype has ten or more counts. The rearrangement uses TRBV27 and TRBJ2-7, with 7 bases fitting TRBD1. The V gene's germline CDR1 is MNHEY and CDR2 SMNVEV (reference sequence). Trimming took 1 base from V and 7 from J; bases not matched to a gene: 4. CDR3 length: 13 amino acids. For the CDR3, the DNA is TGTGCCAGCAGTTTATGGGCAGGGGGTGAGCAGTACTTC. It is translated as CASSLWAGGEQYF.

There are many counts of this clonotype. This chain joins TRBV27 and TRBJ2-1, with D tentatively TRBD2 (7 bases). CDR3 length equals 15 residues. The germline V gene encodes CDR1 MNHEY and CDR2 SMNVEV (reference sequence). V shed 2 bases and J shed 2 bases, with 10 bases lying between them. In nucleotides, the CDR3 is TGTGCCAGCAGTTTACGGGGGGCGGCCTACAATGAGCAGTTCTTC. This encodes CASSLRGAAYNEQFF.

This clonotype was recorded at least ten times. The V gene is TRBV30, the J gene TRBJ1-2, with D uncertain. Germline loops: CDR1 GTSNPN, CDR2 SVGIG (reference sequence). Trimming shortened V by 8 bases and J by 0 bases, and 13 bases separated the two germline ends. The CDR3 runs 13 residues. CDR3 bases: TGTGCCCAGAGGCGGGGATCTAACTATGGCTACACCTTC. Translation: CAQRRGSNYGYTF.